Shown below are 27 T cell receptor beta chains from a single sample sequenced in a study of T-cell reconstitution after alpha-beta-depleted transplantation in children. Using unique molecular identifiers, the investigators prepared the TCRbeta library. TCRdb redid the calling of the PCR reads with MiXCR, one entry per CDR3 protein. The sample carries about 240,000 distinct CDR3 sequences, around 25% recorded once. Material: PBMCs, obtained before TCRalphabeta/CD19-depleted stem cell transplant. The receptors were gathered from a girl aged 2 to 9 with Fanconi anemia, due to receive a stem cell transplant.

This clonotype was detected many times. The chain links TRBV4-2 to TRBJ2-3; 11 positions match TRBD2. The CDR3 runs 14 residues. From germline, CDR1 is LGHNA and CDR2 YNFKEQ. J was trimmed by 4 bases and V by 4 bases; bases with no gene match: 1. The CDR3 spells CASSLAGGSDTQYF. Here the CDR3 DNA reads TGTGCCAGCAGCCTAGCGGGAGGGTCAGATACGCAGTATTTT.

This clonotype was recorded many times. V gene TRBV28 combines with J gene TRBJ2-3; D not certain. The V end lost 9 bases, the J end lost 1 base, and 17 bases lay between the germline ends. Per germline, CDR1 MDHEN and CDR2 SYDVKM. This CDR3 is built from 15 residues. CDR3 amino acids: CASIDARPRTDTQYF. The CDR3 DNA reads TGTGCCAGTATCGACGCGCGGCCTCGCACAGATACGCAGTATTTT.

At least ten counts were recorded for this clonotype. The V gene is TRBV7-2, the J gene TRBJ2-7; D gene unclear. Trimming pared 2 bases from V and 4 bases from J, leaving 9 bases between. Germline V gene lookup returns CDR1 SGHTA and CDR2 FQGNSA. The CDR3 has 13 residues. The CDR3 here is CASSLWAVYEQYF. The CDR3 DNA is TGTGCCAGCAGCTTATGGGCGGTATACGAGCAGTACTTC.

The chain has TRBV7-2 and TRBJ1-6, with D possibly matching TRBD1 (5 bases). Germline V gene data show CDR1 as SGHTA and CDR2 as FQGNSA. CDR3 size: 12 residues. The CDR3 DNA reads TGTGGATCTAGACAGCTAAATTCACCCCTCCACTTT. It translates to CGSRQLNSPLHF.

This clonotype showed up many times. The chain employs TRBV29-1 and TRBJ2-3; 9 bases line up with TRBD1. Per the germline V gene, CDR1 is SQVTM and CDR2 is ANQGSEA. The V gene end was trimmed by 6 bases and the J gene end by 5 bases; junction bases not matched to a gene: 3. The CDR3 covers 12 residues. The CDR3: CSVGTGIDTQYF. Here the CDR3 DNA reads TGCAGCGTCGGGACAGGGATAGATACGCAGTATTTT.

This clonotype turned up a few times. The V and J genes are TRBV28 and TRBJ2-7, with 9 bases matching TRBD1. V was clipped by 4 bases and J by 1 base; unmatched bases: 8. CDR3 length equals 16 residues. From germline, CDR1 is MDHEN and CDR2 SYDVKM. CDR3 nucleotide sequence: TGTGCCAGCAGTTACCCAAGACAGGGGGATTCCTACGAGCAGTACTTC. It yields the protein CASSYPRQGDSYEQYF.

This clonotype was found a few times. The chain has TRBV5-1 and TRBJ2-1; 8 nucleotides agree with TRBD1. CDR3 length: 14 amino acids. Per the germline V gene, CDR1 is SGHRS and CDR2 is YFSETQ. J was trimmed by 3 bases and V by 6 bases; bases with no gene match: 5. The CDR3 DNA sequence: TGCGCCAGCAAGGCAGGGGGCCTCTACAATGAGCAGTTCTTC. Its translation is CASKAGGLYNEQFF.

The chain recombines TRBV12-3 or TRBV12-4 with TRBJ2-5; possibly TRBD2 for D (6 bases). The ends were cut back, 0 bases at V and 5 bases at J, with 16 bases in the middle. The CDR3 runs 16 residues. CDR3 sequence (DNA): TGTGCCAGCAGTTTAGCTTCAGCGGGCCGGGGGGAGACCCAGTACTTC. Translation: CASSLASAGRGETQYF.

The V gene is TRBV29-1, the J gene TRBJ2-7; 8 nucleotides line up with TRBD2. V shed 4 bases, J shed 3 bases, and the junction held 2 bases outside the gene matches. CDR1 is SQVTM, CDR2 ANQGSEA, per germline. The CDR3 consists of 12 residues. DNA of the CDR3: TGCAGCGTTGTAGCGGGGTTCTACGAGCAGTACTTC. This gives the protein CSVVAGFYEQYF.

This rearrangement joins TRBV6-5 to TRBJ2-5; no reliable D call. CDR3 length equals 16 residues. The germline V gene encodes CDR1 MNHEY and CDR2 SVGAGI. V lost 0 bases and J lost 1, with 12 bases in between. The CDR3, as DNA: TGTGCCAGCAGTTACTCGAACGGCCTTCCCCAAGAGACCCAGTACTTC. Residues: CASSYSNGLPQETQYF.

This clonotype was detected a few times. The J gene is TRBJ2-5, the V gene TRBV6-1, with D hard to call. Germline CDR1 MNHNS, CDR2 SASEGT. The V gene lost 4 bases and the J gene lost 1 base, with 7 bases spanning the gap. The CDR3 runs to 13 residues. DNA for the CDR3: TGTGCCAGCAGTGGCCGAATCCAAGAGACCCAGTACTTC. This encodes CASSGRIQETQYF.

There are many counts of this clonotype. The V call is TRBV10-3, the J call TRBJ2-1; 9 bases fit TRBD2. Germline lookup yields CDR1 ENHRY and CDR2 SYGVKD. This CDR3 is built from 13 residues. Trimming removed 8 bases from V and 6 bases from J; junction bases left unmatched: 5. This CDR3 is CAIASGDPNEQFF. Written as DNA, the CDR3 is TGTGCCATCGCTAGCGGGGATCCCAATGAGCAGTTCTTC.

This clonotype was picked up one time. This chain joins TRBV29-1 and TRBJ2-2; TRBD1 matches at 7 bases. The germline gives CDR1 SQVTM, CDR2 ANQGSEA. Unmatched junction bases numbered 4, after V lost 7 bases and J lost 5 bases. This CDR3 is 12 amino acids long. CDR3: CSGTGGTGELFF. DNA for the CDR3: TGCAGCGGGACAGGTGGAACCGGGGAGCTGTTTTTT.

This clonotype came up many times. J is TRBJ2-7 and V is TRBV5-1; TRBD2 is a possible D gene (5 bases). The V end was cut by 0 bases, the J end by 3 bases, with 10 bases between. Germline V gene lookup returns CDR1 SGHRS and CDR2 YFSETQ. CDR3 length: 14 amino acids. CDR3 in amino acids: CASSLVPGNYEQYF. The CDR3 DNA follows: TGCGCCAGCAGCTTGGTTCCCGGGAACTACGAGCAGTACTTC.

This sequence joins TRBV11-2 and TRBJ2-3; D gene ambiguous. V was pared by 4 bases and J by 7 bases, with 12 bases between. Germline assignment: CDR1 SGHAT and CDR2 FQNNGV. The CDR3 covers 13 residues. Here the CDR3 DNA reads TGTGCCAGCAGCTGGGAACGGGTTAATACGCAGTATTTT. It yields the protein CASSWERVNTQYF.

This clonotype was observed a few times. The chain uses TRBV20-1 and TRBJ2-3; D call uncertain. Germline V gene sequence: CDR1 DFQATT, CDR2 SNEGSKA (reference sequence). V dropped 6 bases and J dropped 2 bases, with 18 bases sitting between them. This CDR3 spans 15 amino acids. The CDR3 DNA reads TGCAGTGCCGTCCCGAGCCCGAGACTCACAGATACGCAGTATTTT. Translating it yields CSAVPSPRLTDTQYF.

This clonotype was counted ten times or more. The chain uses TRBV6-5 and TRBJ1-6; D gene uncertain. V shed 4 bases and J shed 5 bases, with 12 bases lying between them. Germline V lookup: CDR1 MNHEY, CDR2 SVGAGI. The CDR3 sequence is 15 residues long. CDR3 in DNA: TGTGCCAGCAGTTGGTCGGAAGGCGATAATTCACCCCTCCACTTT. Its protein product is CASSWSEGDNSPLHF.

This clonotype was observed a handful of times. The rearrangement uses TRBV20-1 and TRBJ1-6; the D is unclear. Trimming took off 3 bases at V and 8 bases at J, with 11 bases between the two ends. This CDR3 region has 13 residues. Germline CDR1 reads DFQATT; CDR2 reads SNEGSKA (reference sequence). This CDR3 reads CSASVDGYSPLHF. The CDR3 DNA follows: TGCAGTGCTAGTGTGGACGGGTATTCACCCCTCCACTTT.

This clonotype is a singleton in its sample. The chain uses TRBV7-2 and TRBJ2-5; TRBD2 matches 7 bases. The V segment lost 1 base and the J segment 4 bases; nucleotides outside the gene matches: 3. Germline V gene data show CDR1 as SGHTA and CDR2 as FQGNSA. The CDR3 has 14 residues. The CDR3 spells CASSLGVAGETQYF. CDR3 in DNA: TGTGCCAGCAGCTTAGGGGTAGCGGGAGAGACCCAGTACTTC.

The chain combines TRBV25-1 with TRBJ1-2; 7 bases map to TRBD1. V lost 4 bases, J lost 4 bases, and 9 bases stayed unmatched. Germline CDR1 MGHDK, CDR2 SYGVNS. This CDR3 has 15 residues. The CDR3 coding sequence is TGTGCCAGCAGTGGACCCCGGGACAGTTCCTATGGCTACACCTTC. It translates to CASSGPRDSSYGYTF.

This clonotype was seen more than once but under ten times. The genes are TRBV7-3 and TRBJ2-7; TRBD2 aligns across 8 bases. The CDR3 totals 14 residues. The J segment lost 7 bases and the V segment lost 2 bases, leaving 7 bases of the junction unmatched. Per germline, CDR1 SGHTA and CDR2 FQGTGA. Written as DNA, the CDR3 is TGTGCCAGCAGCTTACCGGGAGGGCCTTGGGAGCAGTACTTC. Translated, it gives CASSLPGGPWEQYF. Variable domain in full (rest from reference TRBV7-3 and TRBJ2-7): GAGVSQTPSNKVTEKGKYVELRCDPISGHTALYWYRQSLGQGPEFLIYFQGTGAADDSGLPNDRFFAVRPEGSVSTLKIQRTERGDSAVYLCASSLPGGPWEQYFGPGTRLTVT.

In the case of this clonotype: The junction and the germline gene differ at one end; a read error may be behind it. The rearrangement joins TRBV11-2 to TRBJ1-2, with TRBD1 identical over 8 bases. Germline V gene sequence: CDR1 SGHAT, CDR2 FQNNGV. The CDR3 is 15 amino acids. The CDR3 nucleotides read TGTGCCGGCAGCTTAGACGGACAGGGCTACTATGGCTACACCTTC. This sequence encodes CAGSLDGQGYYGYTF.

The gene calls are TRBV20-1 and TRBJ2-5; 7 positions match TRBD2. CDR3 size: 13 residues. The V and J ends lost 0 bases and 10 bases, in that order; junction bases with no gene match: 8. Germline CDR1 reads DFQATT; CDR2 reads SNEGSKA (reference sequence). CDR3 in DNA: TGCAGTGCTAGAGATAGGACTAGATTGAACCAGTACTTC. Translated: CSARDRTRLNQYF.

This clonotype occurred a few times. V gene TRBV7-8 combines with J gene TRBJ2-7, with D possibly matching TRBD2 (5 bases). This CDR3 has 16 amino acids. The germline CDR1 and CDR2 sequences are SGHVS and FQNEAQ. Trimming took 4 bases from V and 0 from J, leaving 16 bases between them. CDR3 bases: TGTGCCAGCAGCTACGTCGGGTCGGGGAGCTCCTACGAGCAGTACTTC. Its translation: CASSYVGSGSSYEQYF.

This chain joins TRBV29-1 and TRBJ2-2; 9 positions match TRBD1. The ends lost 4 bases at V and 7 bases at J; junction bases unmatched: 7. This CDR3 region has 14 residues. CDR1 is SQVTM and CDR2 is ANQGSEA in the germline V gene. The CDR3 DNA reads TGCAGCGTTGGGGACAGGGTCGGTCACGGGGAGCTGTTTTTT. Translation gives CSVGDRVGHGELFF.

This clonotype showed up just a few times. The gene calls are TRBV6-5 and TRBJ1-4; no reliable D call. The CDR3 has 16 amino acids. Between the trimmed V and J ends, which lost 0 bases and 8 bases, there was a span of 16 bases. The germline V gene has CDR1 MNHEY and CDR2 SVGAGI. CDR3 amino acids: CASSYSLGNQDEKLFF. In DNA form, the CDR3 reads TGTGCCAGCAGTTACTCTCTTGGGAATCAAGACGAAAAACTGTTTTTT.

This clonotype was observed a handful of times. The chain employs TRBV20-1 and TRBJ1-5, with D perhaps matching TRBD1 (5 bases). V shed 5 bases and J shed 5 bases, with 13 bases lying between them. The CDR3 spans 13 residues. Per the germline V gene, CDR1 is DFQATT and CDR2 is SNEGSKA (reference sequence). The CDR3 DNA sequence: TGCAGTGCTCGCCGGGACTTAGATCAGCCCCAGCATTTT. This encodes CSARRDLDQPQHF.